The next 2 T cell receptor beta chains were all read from a single sample in a study of CD8 T cells in Susac syndrome. RNA totalling about 0.5 to 1 ug underwent reverse transcription with random hexamers. TCRdb reanalysed the immunoSEQ multiplex PCR reads using MiXCR and keeps one entry per CDR3 protein. The repertoire holds about 190,000 distinct CDR3 sequences, over 90% seen once, with around 0.16% in the top ten. The sequenced material came from CD8+ T cells from PBMCs. The source of these receptors is a human donor with Susac syndrome.

The rearrangement joins TRBV18 to TRBJ1-1; weak D call: TRBD1 (6 bases). Germline CDR1 KGHSH, CDR2 LQKENI. The CDR3 totals 12 residues. Trimming cost V 4 bases and J 6 bases, with 9 bases left between them. The CDR3 DNA reads TGTGCCAGCTCACAACAGGGCGCTGAAGCTTTCTTT. Translated: CASSQQGAEAFF.

V and J are TRBV10-3 and TRBJ2-2, with unresolved D. This CDR3 has 14 amino acids. Trimming stripped 6 bases from V and 3 bases from J, with 11 bases between. CDR1 and CDR2 (germline): ENHRY, SYGVKD. The CDR3 DNA reads as TGTGCCATCAGGGCGTCTGCTGACACCGGGGAGCTGTTTTTT. Its protein is CAIRASADTGELFF.